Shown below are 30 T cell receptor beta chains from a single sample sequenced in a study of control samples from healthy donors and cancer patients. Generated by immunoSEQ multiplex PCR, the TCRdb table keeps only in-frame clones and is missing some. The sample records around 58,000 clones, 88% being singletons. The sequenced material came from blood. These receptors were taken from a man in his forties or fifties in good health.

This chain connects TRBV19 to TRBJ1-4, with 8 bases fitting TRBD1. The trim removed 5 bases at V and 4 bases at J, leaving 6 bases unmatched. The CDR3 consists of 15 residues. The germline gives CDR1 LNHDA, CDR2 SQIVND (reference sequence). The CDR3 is CASSATGGVNEKLFF. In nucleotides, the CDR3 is TGTGCCAGTAGTGCCACAGGGGGGGTTAATGAAAAACTGTTTTTT.

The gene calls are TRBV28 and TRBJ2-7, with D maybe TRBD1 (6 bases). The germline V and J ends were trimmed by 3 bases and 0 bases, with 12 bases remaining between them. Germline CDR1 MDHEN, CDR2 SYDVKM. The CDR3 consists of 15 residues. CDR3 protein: CASSLGDTYSYEQYF. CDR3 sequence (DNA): TGTGCCAGCAGTTTGGGGGACACCTACTCCTACGAGCAGTACTTC.

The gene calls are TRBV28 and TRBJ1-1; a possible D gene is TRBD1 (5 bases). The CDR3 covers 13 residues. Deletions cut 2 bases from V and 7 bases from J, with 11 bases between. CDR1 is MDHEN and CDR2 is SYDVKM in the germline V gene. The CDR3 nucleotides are TGTGCCAGCAGTTTACCGGGACTCTTTGAAGCTTTCTTT. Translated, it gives CASSLPGLFEAFF.

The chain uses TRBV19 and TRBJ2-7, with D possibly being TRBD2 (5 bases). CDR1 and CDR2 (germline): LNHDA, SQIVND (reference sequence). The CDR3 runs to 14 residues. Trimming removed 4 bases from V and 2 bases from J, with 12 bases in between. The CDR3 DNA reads TGTGCCAGTAGTAGGTCTGGACTTACCTACGAGCAGTACTTC. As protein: CASSRSGLTYEQYF.

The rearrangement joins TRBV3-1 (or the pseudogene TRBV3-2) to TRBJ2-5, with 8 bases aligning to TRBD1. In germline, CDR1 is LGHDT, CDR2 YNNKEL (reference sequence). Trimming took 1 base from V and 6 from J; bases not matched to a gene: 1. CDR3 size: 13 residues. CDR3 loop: CASSQGTGQTQYF. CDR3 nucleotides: TGTGCCAGCAGCCAAGGGACAGGGCAGACCCAGTACTTC.

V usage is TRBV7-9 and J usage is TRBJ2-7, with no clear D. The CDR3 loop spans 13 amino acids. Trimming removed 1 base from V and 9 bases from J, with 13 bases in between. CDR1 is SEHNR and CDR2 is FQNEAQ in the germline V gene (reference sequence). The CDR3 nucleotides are TGTGCCAGCAGCTTAGGGGAACATCGGCTGCAGTACTTC. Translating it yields CASSLGEHRLQYF.

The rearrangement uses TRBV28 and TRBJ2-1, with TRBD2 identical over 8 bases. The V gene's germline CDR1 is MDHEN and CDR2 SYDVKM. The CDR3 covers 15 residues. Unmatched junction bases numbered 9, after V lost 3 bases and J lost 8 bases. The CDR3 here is CASSFGLAGFDEQFF. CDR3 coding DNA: TGTGCCAGCAGTTTCGGGCTAGCGGGTTTCGATGAGCAGTTCTTC.

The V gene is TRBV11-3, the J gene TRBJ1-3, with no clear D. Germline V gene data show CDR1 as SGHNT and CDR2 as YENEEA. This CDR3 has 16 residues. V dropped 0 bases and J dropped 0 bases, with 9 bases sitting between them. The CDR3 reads CASSLDLTSSGNTIYF. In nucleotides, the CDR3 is TGTGCCAGCAGCTTAGATCTAACCAGCTCTGGAAACACCATATATTTT.

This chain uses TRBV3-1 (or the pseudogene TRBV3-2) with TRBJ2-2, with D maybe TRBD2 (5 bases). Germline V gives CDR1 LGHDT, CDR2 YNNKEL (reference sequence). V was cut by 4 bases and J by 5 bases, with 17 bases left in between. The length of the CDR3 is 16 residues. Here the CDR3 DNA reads TGTGCCAGCAGCCCCCGTAGGCTTACGGGGACCGGGGAGCTGTTTTTT. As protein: CASSPRRLTGTGELFF.

The DNA of the CDR3 is TGTGCCAGCAGCCGCCTCGGACAGGGAGCCTATGGCTACACCTTC. Protein product: CASSRLGQGAYGYTF. The chain carries TRBV27 and TRBJ1-2, with 8 bases identical to TRBD1. J lost 4 bases, V lost 6 bases, and 10 bases had no gene match. The CDR3 is made up of 15 amino acids. Per the germline V gene, CDR1 is MNHEY and CDR2 is SMNVEV (reference sequence).

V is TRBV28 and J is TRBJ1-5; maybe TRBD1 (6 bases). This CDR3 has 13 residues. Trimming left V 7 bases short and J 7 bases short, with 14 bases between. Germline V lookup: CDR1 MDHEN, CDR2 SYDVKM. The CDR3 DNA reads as TGTGCCAGCACCGTTCAGGGGAACCAGCCCCAGCATTTT. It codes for CASTVQGNQPQHF.

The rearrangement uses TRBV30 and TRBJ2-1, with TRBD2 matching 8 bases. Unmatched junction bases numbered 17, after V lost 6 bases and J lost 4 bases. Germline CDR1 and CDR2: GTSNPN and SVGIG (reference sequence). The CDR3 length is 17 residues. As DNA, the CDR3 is TGTGCCTGCAATTACCTCCGACTAGCGCCCGTTTACAATGAGCAGTTCTTC. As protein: CACNYLRLAPVYNEQFF.

The CDR3 sequence is CASSFRGLLAGVGGETQYF. The CDR3 DNA follows: TGTGCCAGCAGCTTCAGAGGGTTATTAGCGGGAGTGGGGGGAGAGACCCAGTACTTC. V and J are TRBV7-2 and TRBJ2-5; 9 nucleotides align to TRBD2. The germline gives CDR1 SGHTA, CDR2 FQGNSA. V was clipped by 3 bases and J by 4 bases; unmatched bases: 18. The CDR3 spans 19 residues. The full variable domain, with the rest looked up from reference TRBV7-2 and TRBJ2-5, is GAGVSQSPSNKVTEKGKDVELRCDPISGHTALYWYRQSLGQGLEFLIYFQGNSAPDKSGLPSDRFSAERTGGSVSTLTIQRTQQEDSAVYLCASSFRGLLAGVGGETQYFGPGTRLLVL.

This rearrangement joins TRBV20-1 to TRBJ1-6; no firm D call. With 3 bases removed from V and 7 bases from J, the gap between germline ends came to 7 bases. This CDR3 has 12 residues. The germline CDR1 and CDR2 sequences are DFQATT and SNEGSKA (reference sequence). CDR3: CSASMGNSPLHF. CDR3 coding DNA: TGCAGTGCTAGTATGGGAAATTCACCCCTCCACTTT.

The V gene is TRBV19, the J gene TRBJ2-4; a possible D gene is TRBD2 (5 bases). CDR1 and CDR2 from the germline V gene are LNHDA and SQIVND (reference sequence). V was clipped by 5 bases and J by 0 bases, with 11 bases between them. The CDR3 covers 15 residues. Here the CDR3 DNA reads TGTGCCAGTAGTCCACCGGAGGTAGCCAAAAACATTCAGTACTTC. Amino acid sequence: CASSPPEVAKNIQYF.

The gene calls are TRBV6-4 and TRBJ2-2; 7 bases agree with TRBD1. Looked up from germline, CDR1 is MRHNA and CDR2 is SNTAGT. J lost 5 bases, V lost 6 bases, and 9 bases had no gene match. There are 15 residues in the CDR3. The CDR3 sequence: CASSETGRGTGELFF. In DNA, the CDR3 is TGTGCCAGCAGCGAGACAGGGAGAGGAACCGGGGAGCTGTTTTTT.

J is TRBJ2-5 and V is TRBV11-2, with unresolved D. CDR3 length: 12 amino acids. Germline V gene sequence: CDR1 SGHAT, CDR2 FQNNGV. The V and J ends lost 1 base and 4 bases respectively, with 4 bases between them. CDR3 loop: CASSLGRETQYF. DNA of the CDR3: TGTGCCAGCAGCTTAGGTCGAGAGACCCAGTACTTC.

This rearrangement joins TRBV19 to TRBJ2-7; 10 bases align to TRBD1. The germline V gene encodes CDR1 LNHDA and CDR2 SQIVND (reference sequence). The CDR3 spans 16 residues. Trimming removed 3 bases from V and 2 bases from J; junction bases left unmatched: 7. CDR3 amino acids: CASSMGPGQGPYEQYF. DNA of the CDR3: TGTGCCAGTAGTATGGGACCGGGACAGGGGCCCTACGAGCAGTACTTC.

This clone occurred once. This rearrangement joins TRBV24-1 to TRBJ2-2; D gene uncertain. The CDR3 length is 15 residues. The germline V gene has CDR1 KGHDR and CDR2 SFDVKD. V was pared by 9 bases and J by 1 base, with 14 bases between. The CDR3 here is CATGDQRLNTGELFF. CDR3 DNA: TGTGCCACCGGAGATCAGCGCTTGAACACCGGGGAGCTGTTTTTT.

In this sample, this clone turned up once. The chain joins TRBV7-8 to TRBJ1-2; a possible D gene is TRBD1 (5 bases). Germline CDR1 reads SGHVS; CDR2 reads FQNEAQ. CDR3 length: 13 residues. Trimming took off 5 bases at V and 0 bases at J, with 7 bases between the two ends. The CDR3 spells CASSLTANYGYTF. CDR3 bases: TGTGCCAGCAGCCTGACAGCTAACTATGGCTACACCTTC. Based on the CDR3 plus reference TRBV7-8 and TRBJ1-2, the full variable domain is GAGVSQSPRYKVAKRGQDVALRCDPISGHVSLFWYQQALGQGPEFLTYFQNEAQLDKSGLPSDRFFAERPEGSVSTLKIQRTQQEDSAVYLCASSLTANYGYTFGSGTRLTVV.

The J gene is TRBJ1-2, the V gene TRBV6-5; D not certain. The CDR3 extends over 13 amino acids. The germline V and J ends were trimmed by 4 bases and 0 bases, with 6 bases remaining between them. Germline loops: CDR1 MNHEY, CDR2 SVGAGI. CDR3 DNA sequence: TGTGCCAGCAGTTGGGCCTCTAACTATGGCTACACCTTC. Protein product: CASSWASNYGYTF.

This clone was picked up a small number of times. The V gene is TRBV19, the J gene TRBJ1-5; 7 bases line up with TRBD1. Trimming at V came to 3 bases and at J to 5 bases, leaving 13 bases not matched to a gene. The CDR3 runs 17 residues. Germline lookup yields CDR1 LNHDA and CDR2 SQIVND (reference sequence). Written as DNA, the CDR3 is TGTGCCAGTAGTATCCGTACAGGGGCCAGATGGGATCAGCCCCAGCATTTT. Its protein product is CASSIRTGARWDQPQHF.

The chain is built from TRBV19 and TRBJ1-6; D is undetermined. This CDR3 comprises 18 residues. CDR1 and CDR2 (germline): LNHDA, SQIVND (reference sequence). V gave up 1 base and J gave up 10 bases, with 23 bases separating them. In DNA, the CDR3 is TGTGCCAGTAGTATAGCCTCCGGGTCCTTTAAGTCGACCTCACCCCTCCACTTT. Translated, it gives CASSIASGSFKSTSPLHF.

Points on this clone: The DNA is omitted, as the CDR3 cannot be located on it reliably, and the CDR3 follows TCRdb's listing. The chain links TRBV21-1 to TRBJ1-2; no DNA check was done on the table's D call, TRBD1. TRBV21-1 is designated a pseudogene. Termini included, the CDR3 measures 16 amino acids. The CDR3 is CASSKFGLGADYGYTF.

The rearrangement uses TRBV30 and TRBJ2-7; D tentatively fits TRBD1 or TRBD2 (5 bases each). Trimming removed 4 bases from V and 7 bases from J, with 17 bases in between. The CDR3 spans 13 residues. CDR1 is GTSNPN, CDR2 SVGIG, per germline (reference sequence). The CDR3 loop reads CAWTLWGRGEQYF. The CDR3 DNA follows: TGTGCCTGGACTCTCTGGGGGAGAGGAGAGCAGTACTTC.

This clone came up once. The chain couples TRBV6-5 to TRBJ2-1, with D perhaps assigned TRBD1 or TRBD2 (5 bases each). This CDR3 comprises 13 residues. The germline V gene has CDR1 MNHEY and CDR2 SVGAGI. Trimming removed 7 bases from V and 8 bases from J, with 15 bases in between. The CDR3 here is CASTSGHRDEQFF. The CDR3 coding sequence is TGTGCCAGCACCTCGGGGCATAGGGATGAGCAGTTCTTC.

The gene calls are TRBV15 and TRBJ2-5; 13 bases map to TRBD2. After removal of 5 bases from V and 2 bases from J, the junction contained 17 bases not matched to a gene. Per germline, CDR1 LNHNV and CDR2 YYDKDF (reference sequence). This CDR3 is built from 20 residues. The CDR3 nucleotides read TGTGCCACCAGCCTTCTATATCATGCCGGGACTAGCGGGGAGCAAGAGACCCAGTACTTC. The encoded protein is CATSLLYHAGTSGEQETQYF.

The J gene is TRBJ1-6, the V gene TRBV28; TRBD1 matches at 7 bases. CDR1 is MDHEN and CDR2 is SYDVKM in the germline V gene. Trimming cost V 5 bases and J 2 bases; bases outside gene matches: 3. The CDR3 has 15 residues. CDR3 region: CASSHGQAYNSPLHF. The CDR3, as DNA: TGTGCCAGCAGTCACGGACAGGCCTATAATTCACCCCTCCACTTT.

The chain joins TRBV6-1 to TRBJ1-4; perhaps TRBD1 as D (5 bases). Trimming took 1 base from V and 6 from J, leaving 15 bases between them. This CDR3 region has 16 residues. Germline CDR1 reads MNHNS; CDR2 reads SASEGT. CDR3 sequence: CASSEEFGGWDEKLFF. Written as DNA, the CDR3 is TGTGCCAGCAGTGAAGAGTTTGGGGGTTGGGATGAAAAACTGTTTTTT.

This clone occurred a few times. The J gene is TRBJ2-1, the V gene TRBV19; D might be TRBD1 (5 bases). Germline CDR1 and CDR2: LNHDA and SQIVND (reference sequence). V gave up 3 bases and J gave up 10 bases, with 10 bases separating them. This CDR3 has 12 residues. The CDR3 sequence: CASSIRVEEQFF. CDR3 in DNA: TGTGCCAGTAGTATCAGGGTCGAGGAGCAGTTCTTC.